The 18 T cell receptor beta chains below were found in one sample sequenced in a study of blood T cell repertoires in COVID-19. TCRdb keeps only in-frame clones here, not all; method: immunoSEQ multiplex PCR. This table has about 97,000 clones, about 89% appearing once. The sequenced material came from peripheral blood. The receptors originated from a middle-aged man with acute or convalescent COVID-19.

The J gene is TRBJ1-2, the V gene TRBV18; the D gene is possibly TRBD1 (5 bases). The CDR3 extends over 13 amino acids. Per germline, CDR1 KGHSH and CDR2 LQKENI. Trimming removed 2 bases at V and 8 bases at J, with 12 bases between. CDR3: CASSPSTGGGYTF. In DNA form, the CDR3 reads TGTGCCAGCTCACCAAGCACAGGTGGCGGCTACACCTTC.

The V gene is TRBV5-1, the J gene TRBJ2-7; TRBD1 aligns across 8 bases. The germline CDR1 and CDR2 sequences are SGHRS and YFSETQ. V lost 2 bases, J lost 7 bases, and 5 bases stayed unmatched. There are 13 residues in the CDR3. The CDR3 DNA follows: TGCGCCAGCAGCTTCCAGGGGGCTTTGGAGCAGTACTTC. This encodes CASSFQGALEQYF.

The V gene is TRBV25-1, the J gene TRBJ2-7, with 7 positions matching TRBD1. Trimming cost V 7 bases and J 2 bases; bases outside gene matches: 8. Germline-derived CDR1 and CDR2 are MGHDK and SYGVNS. CDR3 length: 14 residues. In nucleotides, the CDR3 is TGTGCCAGCATTGAGGACAGGCCCCCCTACGAGCAGTACTTC. It yields the protein CASIEDRPPYEQYF.

This chain connects TRBV30 to TRBJ1-4; possible D gene TRBD1, 5 bases. This CDR3 spans 12 amino acids. Looked up from germline, CDR1 is GTSNPN and CDR2 is SVGIG (reference sequence). The V end lost 3 bases, the J end lost 7 bases, and 9 bases lay between the germline ends. CDR3 in DNA: TGTGCCTGGAGCGTCAGGGTTGAAAAACTGTTTTTT. Translating it yields CAWSVRVEKLFF.

This clone was observed a single time. The DNA for the CDR3 is TGCGCCAGCAGCTTGGGACAGGGTGGCGCCCAGCCCCAGCATTTT. Protein: CASSLGQGGAQPQHF. V usage is TRBV5-1 and J usage is TRBJ1-5; 7 nucleotides match TRBD1. The CDR3 totals 15 residues. The V segment lost 0 bases and the J segment 7 bases; nucleotides outside the gene matches: 7. Germline V CDR1 and CDR2: SGHRS, YFSETQ.

V is TRBV5-6 and J is TRBJ1-5, with a possible D match to TRBD1 (5 bases). CDR1 and CDR2 (germline): SGHDT, YYEEEE. The ends were cut back, 4 bases at V and 7 bases at J, with 21 bases in the middle. This CDR3 spans 16 amino acids. The chain's CDR3 is CASSLNGGFTGQPQHF. The CDR3 DNA follows: TGTGCCAGCAGCCTCAATGGGGGGTTTACGGGGCAGCCCCAGCATTTT.

The rearrangement joins TRBV20-1 to TRBJ2-7; D unresolved. Trimming removed 3 bases at V and 0 bases at J, with 12 bases between. CDR1 is DFQATT and CDR2 is SNEGSKA in the germline V gene (reference sequence). The CDR3 has 14 residues. CDR3 nucleotide sequence: TGCAGTGCTAGTTCCAGGTCCTACTCCTACGAGCAGTACTTC. This codes for CSASSRSYSYEQYF.

This sequence joins TRBV6-2 or TRBV6-3 and TRBJ1-5, with 8 nucleotides matching TRBD1. The CDR3 loop spans 15 amino acids. V was pared by 2 bases and J by 6 bases, with 6 bases of the junction left unmatched. The germline gives CDR1 MNHEY, CDR2 SVGEGT. CDR3 region: CASSYGTGISQPQHF. CDR3 in DNA: TGTGCCAGCAGTTACGGGACAGGAATATCTCAGCCCCAGCATTTT.

The chain couples TRBV27 to TRBJ2-3; tentatively, D is TRBD2 (5 bases). The length of the CDR3 is 15 residues. Trimming pared 6 bases from V and 0 bases from J, leaving 13 bases between. Germline V gives CDR1 MNHEY, CDR2 SMNVEV (reference sequence). CDR3: CASSKITGSTDTQYF. CDR3 sequence (DNA): TGTGCCAGCAGCAAGATTACGGGGAGCACAGATACGCAGTATTTT.

The chain couples TRBV5-1 to TRBJ1-5; 7 bases are a match to TRBD1. The CDR3 is 15 residues long. V lost 1 base to trimming and J lost 0 bases; unmatched junction nucleotides: 1. Germline V lookup: CDR1 SGHRS, CDR2 YFSETQ. CDR3 sequence: CASSLQGGSNQPQHF. CDR3 nucleotide sequence: TGCGCCAGCAGCTTGCAGGGGGGTAGCAATCAGCCCCAGCATTTT.

The DNA of the CDR3 is TGTGCCAGTACCCCACGGGGAGGATCTAGTGAAGCTTTCTTT. It specifies CASTPRGGSSEAFF. This rearrangement joins TRBV19 to TRBJ1-1; D not certain. V lost 7 bases and J lost 7, with 19 bases in between. CDR3 length: 14 residues. Per germline, CDR1 LNHDA and CDR2 SQIVND (reference sequence).

This clone was detected once. The rearrangement joins TRBV2 to TRBJ1-4; weak D call: TRBD1 (6 bases). Trimming pared 1 base from V and 5 bases from J, leaving 11 bases between. This CDR3 has 15 residues. Germline CDR1 SNHLY, CDR2 FYNNEI. The CDR3 nucleotides are TGTGCCAGCAGTGAAGTGGGGGGGCCGAATGAAAAACTGTTTTTT. It encodes CASSEVGGPNEKLFF.

The chain is built from TRBV18 and TRBJ1-4, with D maybe TRBD1 (5 bases). The CDR3 runs 15 residues. The germline CDR1 and CDR2 sequences are KGHSH and LQKENI. V gave up 6 bases and J gave up 4 bases, with 15 bases separating them. CDR3 nucleotides: TGTGCCAGCTCCCCTCAGGGAGGAGGTAATGAAAAACTGTTTTTT. Translating it yields CASSPQGGGNEKLFF.

The chain carries TRBV18 and TRBJ2-7, with D perhaps TRBD2 (5 bases). V was trimmed by 1 base and J by 1 base, leaving 8 bases between them. From germline, CDR1 is KGHSH and CDR2 LQKENI. The CDR3 covers 14 residues. The CDR3 loop is CASSPQGGSYEQYF. The CDR3, as DNA: TGTGCCAGCTCACCACAGGGCGGGTCCTACGAGCAGTACTTC.

The chain uses TRBV18 and TRBJ2-7; possibly TRBD2 for D (5 bases). From germline, CDR1 is KGHSH and CDR2 LQKENI. The V gene lost 1 base and the J gene lost 2 bases, with 6 bases spanning the gap. This CDR3 has 13 amino acids. The CDR3 nucleotides are TGTGCCAGCTCACCACAGCGGACCTACGAGCAGTACTTC. Amino acid sequence: CASSPQRTYEQYF. Full variable domain (remainder filled in from reference TRBV18 and TRBJ2-7): NAGVMQNPRHLVRRRGQEARLRCSPMKGHSHVYWYRQLPEEGLKFMVYLQKENIIDESGMPKERFSAEFPKEGPSILRIQQVVRGDSAAYFCASSPQRTYEQYFGPGTRLTVT.

This chain connects TRBV11-2 to TRBJ2-7; D may be TRBD2 (6 bases). Germline-derived CDR1 and CDR2 are SGHAT and FQNNGV. V shed 8 bases and J shed 3 bases, with 17 bases lying between them. This CDR3 contains 14 residues. The CDR3 loop is CASGWAEGGYEQYF. The CDR3 coding sequence is TGTGCCAGCGGCTGGGCGGAGGGCGGCTACGAGCAGTACTTC.

This chain connects TRBV7-2 to TRBJ1-6; D unclear. Deletions cut 5 bases from V and 0 bases from J, with 11 bases between. CDR3 size: 16 residues. The germline V gene has CDR1 SGHTA and CDR2 FQGNSA. The CDR3 loop is CASSPSGSSYNSPLHF. The CDR3 DNA reads as TGTGCCAGCAGCCCTAGTGGGAGCTCCTATAATTCACCCCTCCACTTT.

The V call is TRBV20-1, the J call TRBJ1-4; 8 bases are shared with TRBD1. Germline V CDR1 and CDR2: DFQATT, SNEGSKA (reference sequence). The CDR3 runs to 15 residues. The trim removed 3 bases at V and 0 bases at J, leaving 3 bases unmatched. Written as DNA, the CDR3 is TGCAGTGCTAGTAGGACAGGGCCAACTAATGAAAAACTGTTTTTT. It yields the protein CSASRTGPTNEKLFF.